These T cell receptor beta chains were read from a single sample in a study of cytomegalovirus exposure and HLA in healthy donors. Profiling relied on immunoSEQ multiplex PCR, and the TCRdb table lists in-frame clones only, not all of them. This sample's clone table lists 110,000 to 150,000 clones. The sample taken for sequencing was PBMCs. These TCRs come from a male donor in good health and CMV-seronegative. Each CDR3 is given with its conserved first and last residue. A D gene is named only where the DNA matches it firmly.

V gene,J gene,D gene,CDR3 length,CDR3 DNA,CDR3 protein
TRBV5-4,TRBJ2-6,.,15,TGTGCCAGCAGCTTTCAGGGGTCAGGGGCCAACGTCCTGACTTTC,CASSFQGSGANVLTF
TRBV6-5,TRBJ2-2,TRBD1,15,TGTGCCAGCAGGCCCGGGACAGACCTTCATGGGGAGCTGTTTTTT,CASRPGTDLHGELFF
TRBV5-5,TRBJ1-2,.,14,TGTGCCAGCACCTCGGGCGGGAACGTCTATGGCTACACCTTC,CASTSGGNVYGYTF
TRBV5-4,TRBJ1-2,.,15,TGTGCCAGCAGCTTAGAGATCGGGGGAAACTATGGCTACACCTTC,CASSLEIGGNYGYTF
TRBV6-5,TRBJ2-7,TRBD2,14,TGTGCCACCTCCCCTAGCGGGGCCCCCTACGAGCAGTACTTC,CATSPSGAPYEQYF
TRBV2,TRBJ1-2,TRBD1,14,TGTGCCAGCAGTGGAGGGGGCACTAACTATGGCTACACCTTC,CASSGGGTNYGYTF
TRBV9,TRBJ2-7,TRBD2,14,TGTGCCAGCAGCGCCCTAGCGGGATCCTACGAGCAGTACTTC,CASSALAGSYEQYF
TRBV18,TRBJ2-5,.,14,TGTGCCAGCTCACCTGCTCGGGGTGCGGAGACCCAGTACTTC,CASSPARGAETQYF
TRBV7-8,TRBJ1-1,TRBD1,15,TGTGCCAGCAGCCCAGGGGGGACGGCGAACACTGAAGCTTTCTTT,CASSPGGTANTEAFF
TRBV5-1,TRBJ1-1,.,15,TGCGCCAGCAGCTTGGAGGGACACCCGAACACTGAAGCTTTCTTT,CASSLEGHPNTEAFF